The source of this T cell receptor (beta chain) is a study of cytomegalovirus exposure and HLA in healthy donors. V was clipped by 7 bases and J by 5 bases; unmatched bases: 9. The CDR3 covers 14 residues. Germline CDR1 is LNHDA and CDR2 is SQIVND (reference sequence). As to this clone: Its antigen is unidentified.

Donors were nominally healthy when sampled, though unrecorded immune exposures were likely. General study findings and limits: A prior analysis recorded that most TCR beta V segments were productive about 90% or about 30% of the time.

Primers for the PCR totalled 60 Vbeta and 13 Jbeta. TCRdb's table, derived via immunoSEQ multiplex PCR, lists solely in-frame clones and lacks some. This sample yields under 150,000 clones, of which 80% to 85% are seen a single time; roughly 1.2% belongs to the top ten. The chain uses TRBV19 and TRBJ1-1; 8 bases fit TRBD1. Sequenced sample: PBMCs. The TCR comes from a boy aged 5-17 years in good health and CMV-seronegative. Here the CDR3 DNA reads TGTGCCAGTACCAGGCAGGGGGCGGGTACTGAAGCTTTCTTT. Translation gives CASTRQGAGTEAFF.